This TCR beta chain was captured by sequencing in a study of Ad26.COV2.S vaccination and SARS-CoV-2 variants (dated by TCRdb to 2020 to 2022). About the full investigation: Donors in the vaccine arm were drawn from COV1001, a phase I-IIa trial of Ad26.COV2.S in healthy adults that was multicentre, randomized, double-blind and placebo-controlled. Ad26.COV2.S was administered intramuscularly at a dose of 5x10^10 or 1x10^11 viral particles, either as one shot or as two shots given 56 days apart. Sequencing of the TCRbeta repertoire served to evaluate the specificity and breadth of SARS-CoV-2-reactive T cell receptors following Ad26.COV2.S vaccination. The TCR-sequenced set comprised around 30 samples: approximately 19 Ad26.COV2.S vaccine recipients, 5 placebo recipients and 8 SARS-CoV-2 convalescent individuals. Trial participants were randomized into five groups of five, in which low-dose or high-dose Ad26.COV2.S was given once or twice, or placebo was given on both occasions. Throughout the experiments and outcome assessment, investigators stayed blinded to trial group allocation.

Notes on this clone: No cognate antigen has been identified for it. No quality values exist for individual bases; no much larger clone is one base distant.

The immunoSEQ Assay was used to sequence TCRbeta CDR3 regions. After extraction, genomic DNA underwent amplification by bias-controlled multiplex PCR, followed by high-throughput sequencing. Concerning the study's data processing: To quantify the absolute abundance of each unique TCRbeta CDR3 region, sequences were collapsed and filtered. T cell fraction was estimated by normalization of TCRbeta template counts to usable DNA, with usable DNA being measured through amplification of reference genes present in all nucleated cells. Repertoire TCRs were annotated as SARS-CoV-2-specific when V gene, CDR3 amino acid sequence and J gene were exactly matched to a known reactive TCR set. The reference SARS-CoV-2 TCR set was derived from MIRA and filtered for enrichment in COVID-19-positive ImmuneCODE repertoires, a step that removed public or cross-reactive TCRs. Drawing on the MIRA antigens, annotated TCRs were analysed further at the level of specific ORF or position within ORF. Breadth was defined as the number of annotated unique rearrangements divided by the total number of unique productive rearrangements, and depth was defined as the summed frequency of the annotated unique rearrangements. Two-sided Wilcoxon rank-sum tests were applied when comparing TCR breadth between groups. TCRdb retrieved this table from immuneACCESS and kept in-frame rearrangements only. Not all clones are present; in checked studies, unresolved V genes account for under half, and no reason is known for the remainder. V and J calls and clone size are those listed in that table; D and trimming were worked out from the DNA. This sample has about 680,000 clones in its table, and more than 80% of those were observed once. The ten largest make up 1.5% of the sample.

Study-wide findings and limitations: After vaccination, spike-specific CD8+ and CD4+ T cell responses were reported to show substantial breadth. The authors noted that total T cell responses may have been underestimated by the TCR breadth and depth analyses. Compared with placebo recipients, Ad26.COV2.S recipients showed higher spike-specific TCR breadth (P = 0.0014). The study was not powered for comparison of responses between vaccine doses or regimens. Vaccine and placebo recipients had comparable non-spike TCR breadth, which fits with the vaccine containing only spike.

From its cysteine to its phenylalanine, the CDR3 spans 15 amino acids. Only CDR3 DNA remains: 45 bases, in frame from the first base. V is pared back by 3 bases and J by 1 base, with 11 bases lying between the germline termini. Reading the germline V gene (reference sequence) gives CDR1 LNHDA and CDR2 SQIVND. Sample treatment or condition, as interpreted from the label and publication: some 19 received Ad26.COV2.S at low or high dose, single or two shots; roughly five received placebo; per-sample allocation not given. For vaccine and placebo recipients, repertoires were sequenced using samples collected on day 63 after the first injection. Cohort 1b enrolled about 25 adults aged 18-55 years at a single site in Boston, USA, between 29 July and 7 August 2020. Ad26.COV2.S consisted of a replication-incompetent adenovirus type 26 vector by which a prefusion-stabilized SARS-CoV-2 spike protein from the original Wuhan strain was expressed.

The source was peripheral blood, collected in a trial of Ad26.COV2.S vaccine versus placebo. This sequence was found in a person between 18 and 60 years old who received the Ad26.COV2.S COVID-19 vaccine or a placebo. The chain couples TRBV19 to TRBJ2-3, with no D gene named confidently. The DNA reads as follows: TGTGCCAGTAGTATCTCTCGATACCGCACAGATACGCAGTATTTT. This yields the protein CASSISRYRTDTQYF. The CDR3, completed at both ends by the reference TRBV19 and TRBJ2-3 genes, gives the full variable domain DGGITQSPKYLFRKEGQNVTLSCEQNLNHDAMYWYRQDPGQGLRLIYYSQIVNDFQKGDIAEGYSVSREKKESFPLTVTSAQKNPTAFYLCASSISRYRTDTQYFGPGTRLTVL.